Shown below are 3 T cell receptor beta chains from a single sample sequenced in a study of early T cells in non-severe SARS-CoV-2 infection. TCRdb itself ran the 5' RACE reads through MiXCR, one entry per CDR3 protein. The data show tens of thousands of distinct CDR3 sequences, about 5.6% seen once. Sequenced input: whole blood. These receptors were collected from an adult who was a healthcare worker with PCR-confirmed SARS-CoV-2 infection or an uninfected control (not recorded which).

The sample holds many counts of this clonotype. The chain has TRBV20-1 and TRBJ1-6; D is perhaps TRBD1 (5 bases). Germline V gene data show CDR1 as DFQATT and CDR2 as SNEGSKA (reference sequence). V gave up 0 bases and J gave up 5 bases, with 14 bases separating them. CDR3 length equals 16 residues. In DNA, the CDR3 is TGCAGTGCTAGAGATAGGAGGACACCGAATAATTCACCCCTCCACTTT. This gives the protein CSARDRRTPNNSPLHF.

The chain is built from TRBV2 and TRBJ1-1; D is perhaps TRBD1 (5 bases). The CDR3 spans 18 residues. Germline loops: CDR1 SNHLY, CDR2 FYNNEI. V was clipped by 7 bases and J by 1 base, with 25 bases between them. CDR3 sequence reads: CASISSGGTSDGNTEAFF. The CDR3 bases are TGTGCCAGCATTTCATCCGGGGGGACTTCGGATGGGAACACTGAAGCTTTCTTT. The variable domain in full, with the rest retrieved from reference TRBV2 and TRBJ1-1, is EPEVTQTPSHQVTQMGQEVILRCVPISNHLYFYWYRQILGQKVEFLVSFYNNEISEKSEIFDDQFSVERPDGSNFTLKIRSTKLEDSAMYFCASISSGGTSDGNTEAFFGQGTRLTVV.

The chain carries TRBV20-1 and TRBJ1-1, with unresolved D. Germline CDR1 reads DFQATT; CDR2 reads SNEGSKA (reference sequence). V was trimmed by 2 bases and J by 1 base, leaving 5 bases between them. The CDR3 has 12 amino acids. The CDR3 here is CSARRTNTEAFF. The DNA for the CDR3 is TGCAGTGCTAGACGCACGAACACTGAAGCTTTCTTT.